This TCR beta chain was sequenced in a study of OX40 agonist ivuxolimab in advanced cancers. For the study at large: Mean age approximately 59 years, range roughly 20 to 85; about 85% male. Among those treated, three patients had partial responses, one with hepatocellular carcinoma and two with cutaneous melanoma. Of the participants, around 43% had some prior anti-PD-1, anti-PD-L1 or anti-CTLA-4 therapy, which was allowed.

This clone was observed a single time. At one boundary the junction diverges from the germline segment, which might be a read error. The assay was immunoSEQ multiplex PCR, and TCRdb's table has in-frame clones only and misses some. This table holds 65,000 to 95,000 clones, almost 90% found once. CDR3 length: 16 residues. In germline, CDR1 is MDHEN, CDR2 SYDVKM. The receptor's source is an adult with an advanced solid tumor such as melanoma, head and neck, liver or kidney cancer. The chain links TRBV28 to TRBJ2-6, with D unclear. Sequenced here: CD4+ or CD8+ T cells sorted from blood, sampled in a trial of the OX40 agonist ivuxolimab. CDR3 in amino acids: CVSRSQPHSGANVLTF. DNA of the CDR3: TGTGTCAGCAGATCACAGCCTCACTCTGGGGCCAACGTCCTGACTTTC. Full variable domain (remainder filled in from reference TRBV28 and TRBJ2-6): DVKVTQSSRYLVKRTGEKVFLECVQDMDHENMFWYRQDPGLGLRLIYFSYDVKMKEKGDIPEGYSVSREKKERFSLILESASTNQTSMYLCVSRSQPHSGANVLTFGAGSRLTVL.